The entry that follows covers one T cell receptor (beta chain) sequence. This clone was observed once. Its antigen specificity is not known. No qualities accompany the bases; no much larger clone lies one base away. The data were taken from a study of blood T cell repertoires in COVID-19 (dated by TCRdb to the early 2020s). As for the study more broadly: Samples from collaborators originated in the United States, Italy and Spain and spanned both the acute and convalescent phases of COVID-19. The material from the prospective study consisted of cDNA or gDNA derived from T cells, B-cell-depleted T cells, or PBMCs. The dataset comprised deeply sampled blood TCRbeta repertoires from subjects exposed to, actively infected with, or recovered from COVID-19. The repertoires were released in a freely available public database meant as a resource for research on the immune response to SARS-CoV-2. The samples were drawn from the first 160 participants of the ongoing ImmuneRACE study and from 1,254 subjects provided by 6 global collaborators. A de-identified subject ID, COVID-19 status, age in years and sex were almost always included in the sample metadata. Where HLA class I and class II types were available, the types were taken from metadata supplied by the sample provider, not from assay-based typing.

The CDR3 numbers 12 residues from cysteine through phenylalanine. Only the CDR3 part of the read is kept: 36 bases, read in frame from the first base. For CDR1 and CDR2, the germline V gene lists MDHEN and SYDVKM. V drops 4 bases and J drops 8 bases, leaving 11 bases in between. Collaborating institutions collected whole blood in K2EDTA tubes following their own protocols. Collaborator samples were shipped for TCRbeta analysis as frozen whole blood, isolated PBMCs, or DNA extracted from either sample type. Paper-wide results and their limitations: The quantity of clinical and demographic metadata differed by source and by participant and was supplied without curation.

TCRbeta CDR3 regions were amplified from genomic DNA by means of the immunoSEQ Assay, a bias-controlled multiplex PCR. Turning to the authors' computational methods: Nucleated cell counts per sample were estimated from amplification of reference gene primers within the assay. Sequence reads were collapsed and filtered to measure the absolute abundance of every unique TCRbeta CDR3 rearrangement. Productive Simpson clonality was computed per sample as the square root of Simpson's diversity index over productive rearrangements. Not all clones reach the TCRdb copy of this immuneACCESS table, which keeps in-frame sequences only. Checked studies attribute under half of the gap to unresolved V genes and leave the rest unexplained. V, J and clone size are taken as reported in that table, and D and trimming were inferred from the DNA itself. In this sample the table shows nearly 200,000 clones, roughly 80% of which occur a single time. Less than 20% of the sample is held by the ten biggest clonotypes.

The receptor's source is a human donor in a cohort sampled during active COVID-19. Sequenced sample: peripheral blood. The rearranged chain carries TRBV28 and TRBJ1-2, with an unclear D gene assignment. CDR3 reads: CASSSGPSGYTF. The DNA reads TGTGCCAGCAGTTCTGGCCCGTCCGGCTACACCTTC.